These 26 T cell receptor beta chains share one sample of origin, sequenced in a study of spatial heterogeneity in lung cancer. Time point in this sample: blood at routine non-recurrence follow-up after resection. A single record per CDR3 protein comes from TCRdb applying MiXCR to the 5' RACE reads. The sample contains more than 15,000 distinct CDR3 sequences, roughly 10% of which appear only once. The source material was PBMCs, sampled at follow-up. The source is a female donor with early-stage non-small cell lung cancer.

Ten or more counts support this clonotype. V is TRBV4-1 and J is TRBJ2-7; 9 bases align to TRBD1. This CDR3 has 16 residues. J gave up 4 bases and V 3 bases, and 10 bases lay outside the gene matches. The V gene's germline CDR1 is MGHRA and CDR2 YSYEKL. CDR3 region: CASSHQPGTGKYEQYF. The CDR3 region has the DNA TGCGCCAGCAGCCACCAGCCCGGGACAGGGAAATACGAGCAGTACTTC.

This clonotype has only a few counts. The J gene is TRBJ1-5, the V gene TRBV6-2 or TRBV6-3; a weak D match, TRBD1 (6 bases). Deletions cut 7 bases from V and 8 bases from J, with 21 bases between. CDR1 is MNHEY, CDR2 SVGEGT, per germline. The CDR3 has 15 amino acids. In DNA, the CDR3 is TGTGCCAGCACTCGCCGGGGAGGGGGAGGCAAGCCCCAGCATTTT. Residues: CASTRRGGGGKPQHF.

This clonotype has at least ten counts. V and J are TRBV6-5 and TRBJ2-7; D possibly corresponds to TRBD1 (5 bases). The CDR3 covers 13 residues. The germline CDR1 and CDR2 sequences are MNHEY and SVGAGI. The germline V and J ends were trimmed by 0 bases and 6 bases, with 9 bases remaining between them. The CDR3 DNA follows: TGTGCCAGCAGTTACTCGAAGGGGTCCGAGCAGTACTTC. It specifies CASSYSKGSEQYF.

This clonotype occurred many times. The genes are TRBV6-1 and TRBJ1-2; 9 bases align to TRBD1. CDR3 size: 14 residues. Germline V gene sequence: CDR1 MNHNS, CDR2 SASEGT. V was pared by 7 bases and J by 5 bases, with 8 bases of the junction left unmatched. The CDR3, as DNA: TGTGCCAGCATGACCACGGGACAGGGTTATGGCTACACCTTC. Amino acid sequence: CASMTTGQGYGYTF.

This clonotype showed up many times. CDR3 sequence: CASSLAGGGSYEQYF. The CDR3 nucleotides read TGTGCCAGCAGTTTAGCGGGCGGGGGGTCCTACGAGCAGTACTTC. The chain employs TRBV28 and TRBJ2-7, with 8 nucleotides matching TRBD2. Per germline, CDR1 MDHEN and CDR2 SYDVKM. The CDR3 contains 15 residues. With V trimmed by 2 bases and J by 1 base, 4 bases remained unmatched.

The chain uses TRBV12-3 or TRBV12-4 and TRBJ2-2, with 9 bases matching TRBD1. J lost 4 bases, V lost 8 bases, and 5 bases had no gene match. The CDR3 has 14 amino acids. The CDR3 is CASAGQGSTGELFF. CDR3 sequence (DNA): TGTGCCAGCGCGGGACAGGGTTCCACCGGGGAGCTGTTTTTT.

This clonotype was detected ten times or more. The chain links TRBV5-6 to TRBJ1-3, with D possibly being TRBD1 (5 bases). V shed 1 base and J shed 0 bases, with 20 bases lying between them. This CDR3 is built from 19 residues. The V gene's germline CDR1 is SGHDT and CDR2 YYEEEE. CDR3 protein: CASSLNSGRTRPSGNTIYF. CDR3 in DNA: TGTGCCAGCAGCTTGAACTCAGGACGGACAAGGCCCTCTGGAAACACCATATATTTT.

There are many counts of this clonotype. The V and J genes are TRBV27 and TRBJ1-2, with 8 bases aligning to TRBD1. Germline trimming cut 5 bases from V and 6 bases from J; bases unmatched to any gene: 5. There are 13 residues in the CDR3. Germline-derived CDR1 and CDR2 are MNHEY and SMNVEV (reference sequence). CDR3 amino acids: CASSGQGANGYTF. The CDR3 DNA is TGTGCCAGCAGTGGGCAGGGGGCAAATGGCTACACCTTC.

In this sample, this clonotype turned up many times. The chain couples TRBV5-1 to TRBJ2-1; D uncertain. The CDR3 is 14 amino acids. Deletions cut 2 bases from V and 9 bases from J, with 15 bases between. CDR1 is SGHRS and CDR2 is YFSETQ in the germline V gene. This chain's CDR3 is CASSLSSPESEQFF. As DNA, the CDR3 is TGCGCCAGCAGCTTAAGTTCCCCAGAGAGTGAGCAGTTCTTC. Looking up the rest from reference TRBV5-1 and TRBJ2-1 gives the full variable domain: KAGVTQTPRYLIKTRGQQVTLSCSPISGHRSVSWYQQTPGQGLQFLFEYFSETQRNKGNFPGRFSGRQFSNSRSEMNVSTLELGDSALYLCASSLSSPESEQFFGPGTRLTVL.

This clonotype was counted ten times or more. The V gene is TRBV6-6, the J gene TRBJ2-2; D unresolved. The germline V gene has CDR1 MNHNY and CDR2 SVGAGI (reference sequence). This CDR3 spans 14 amino acids. Trimming pared 6 bases from V and 4 bases from J, leaving 12 bases between. The CDR3 sequence: CASRSSMVTGELFF. The CDR3 nucleotides are TGTGCCAGCAGGTCCTCAATGGTCACCGGGGAGCTGTTTTTT.

At least ten counts were recorded for this clonotype. The gene calls are TRBV11-2 and TRBJ2-7, with 15 bases lining up with TRBD2. From germline, CDR1 is SGHAT and CDR2 FQNNGV. J was trimmed by 4 bases and V by 5 bases; bases with no gene match: 6. This CDR3 is built from 16 residues. The CDR3 region is CASSPGLAGGRYEQYF. For the CDR3, the DNA is TGTGCCAGCAGCCCCGGACTAGCGGGGGGGCGGTACGAGCAGTACTTC.

This clonotype was observed at least ten times. V is TRBV10-2 and J is TRBJ2-2; D ambiguous. V was pared by 6 bases and J by 4 bases, with 6 bases between. This CDR3 is 12 amino acids long. CDR1 and CDR2 (germline): WSHSY, SAAADI. This chain's CDR3 is CASRIGTGELFF. The CDR3 region has the DNA TGCGCCAGCAGGATAGGCACCGGGGAGCTGTTTTTT.

This clonotype was detected ten times or more. The genes are TRBV7-2 and TRBJ1-5, with no clear D. The V gene's germline CDR1 is SGHTA and CDR2 FQGNSA. The V and J ends lost 1 base and 3 bases respectively, with 10 bases between them. The CDR3 contains 15 residues. Written as DNA, the CDR3 is TGTGCCAGCAGCTTAGGAAGGGATAACAATCAGCCCCAGCATTTT. The encoded protein is CASSLGRDNNQPQHF.

This clonotype was detected ten times or more. V is TRBV1 and J is TRBJ2-1; TRBD1 was called by the table and not checked on the DNA. TRBV1 is designated a pseudogene. This CDR3 is built from 18 residues. The CDR3 DNA reads as TGCACCAGCAGCTCGGGTCCCCGGGACGCAGAGTCCTACAATGAGCAGTTCTTC. It yields the protein CTSSSGPRDAESYNEQFF.

This clonotype was found many times. The chain uses TRBV5-6 and TRBJ2-7; no clear D gene. Germline V CDR1 and CDR2: SGHDT, YYEEEE. The CDR3 has 11 residues. Deletions cut 4 bases from V and 0 bases from J, with 2 bases between. The CDR3 DNA is TGTGCCAGCAGCACCTCCTACGAGCAGTACTTC. It codes for CASSTSYEQYF.

The CDR3 is CASSPDPSSYNEQFF. In DNA, the CDR3 is TGTGCCAGCAGCCCGGATCCGAGCTCCTACAATGAGCAGTTCTTC. The V gene is TRBV7-3, the J gene TRBJ2-1; D remains unclear. Trimming removed 5 bases at V and 0 bases at J, with 11 bases between. The CDR3 has 15 residues. Germline V gene data show CDR1 as SGHTA and CDR2 as FQGTGA.

The DNA for the CDR3 is TGCGCCAGCAGCTCCGGGACAGGGGCCCTCGAGCAGTACTTC. Residues: CASSSGTGALEQYF. The rearrangement joins TRBV5-1 to TRBJ2-7; TRBD1 matches 10 bases. CDR1 is SGHRS, CDR2 YFSETQ, per germline. The J segment lost 6 bases and the V segment lost 3 bases, leaving 6 bases of the junction unmatched. This CDR3 has 14 residues.

This clonotype came up many times. V gene TRBV18 combines with J gene TRBJ2-1; unclear D gene. The V end lost 3 bases, the J end lost 2 bases, and 11 bases lay between the germline ends. CDR3 length equals 15 residues. The germline V gene has CDR1 KGHSH and CDR2 LQKENI. The CDR3 DNA is TGTGCCAGCTCACCCCCGACCGCGACCTACAATGAGCAGTTCTTC. Residues: CASSPPTATYNEQFF.

This clonotype appeared many times. The rearrangement links TRBV7-2 to TRBJ1-2; TRBD1 matches at 9 bases. Germline V lookup: CDR1 SGHTA, CDR2 FQGNSA. This CDR3 region has 14 residues. V lost 5 bases, J lost 5 bases, and 6 bases stayed unmatched. CDR3 amino acids: CASSHTGGAYGYTF. In DNA, the CDR3 is TGTGCCAGCAGCCATACAGGGGGCGCGTATGGCTACACCTTC.

This clonotype is categorized as medium-sized. The chain couples TRBV24-1 to TRBJ2-3; TRBD1 aligns across 7 bases. The CDR3 runs to 15 residues. Germline CDR1 reads KGHDR; CDR2 reads SFDVKD. The V gene end was trimmed by 6 bases and the J gene end by 1 base; junction bases not matched to a gene: 6. The CDR3 DNA reads as TGTGCCACCAGTCCCTGGGGGACAGGCACAGATACGCAGTATTTT. This translates into CATSPWGTGTDTQYF.

This clonotype was found many times. The chain joins TRBV15 to TRBJ2-2, with 7 bases matching TRBD1. There are 18 residues in the CDR3. Per germline, CDR1 LNHNV and CDR2 YYDKDF (reference sequence). V shed 0 bases and J 0 bases; nucleotides not matched to a gene: 7. The CDR3 is CATSRDRAGTANTGELFF. In DNA, the CDR3 is TGTGCCACCAGCAGAGATCGGGCCGGGACAGCGAACACCGGGGAGCTGTTTTTT.

The table lists this clonotype with many counts. This chain connects TRBV12-3 or TRBV12-4 to TRBJ2-1, with D maybe TRBD2 (6 bases). This CDR3 comprises 15 residues. V dropped 7 bases and J dropped 1 base, with 14 bases sitting between them. The chain's CDR3 is CASTQSGRSYNEQFF. CDR3 coding DNA: TGTGCCAGCACTCAAAGCGGGCGATCCTACAATGAGCAGTTCTTC.

Notes on this clonotype: A much larger clone lies one base from this, so it may be a read error. This rearrangement joins TRBV3-1 to TRBJ1-3; D call uncertain. This CDR3 region has 13 residues. From germline, CDR1 is LGHDT and CDR2 YNNKEL (reference sequence). With 2 bases removed from V and 7 bases from J, the gap between germline ends came to 9 bases. Here the CDR3 reads CASSQCQVNTIYF. In DNA form, the CDR3 reads TGTGCCAGCAGCCAATGCCAGGTCAACACCATATATTTT.

This clonotype was recorded many times. The V and J genes are TRBV15 and TRBJ2-5; 8 bases are shared with TRBD2. Trimming cost V 1 base and J 2 bases; bases outside gene matches: 0. This CDR3 has 14 residues. Germline V gene sequence: CDR1 LNHNV, CDR2 YYDKDF (reference sequence). The chain's CDR3 is CATSRASGQETQYF. The CDR3 DNA reads as TGTGCCACCAGCAGAGCTAGCGGGCAAGAGACCCAGTACTTC.

This clonotype was seen ten or more times. V is TRBV6-2 or TRBV6-3 and J is TRBJ1-6; unclear D gene. The CDR3 extends over 16 amino acids. Trimming shortened V by 4 bases and J by 9 bases, and 19 bases separated the two germline ends. Germline V lookup: CDR1 MNHEY, CDR2 SVGEGT. The CDR3 loop reads CASSSWRTQRGSPLHF. In DNA form, the CDR3 reads TGTGCCAGCAGTTCTTGGCGGACTCAACGGGGTTCACCCCTCCACTTT.

The sample holds many counts of this clonotype. The gene calls are TRBV19 and TRBJ2-7, with D possibly being TRBD2 (7 bases). The CDR3 totals 15 residues. Germline V gene sequence: CDR1 LNHDA, CDR2 SQIVND (reference sequence). V lost 3 bases and J 2 bases, leaving 14 bases between the germline ends. The CDR3 is CASSIRGGAAYEQYF. The CDR3 DNA reads TGTGCCAGTAGTATTCGCGGGGGCGCGGCCTACGAGCAGTACTTC.